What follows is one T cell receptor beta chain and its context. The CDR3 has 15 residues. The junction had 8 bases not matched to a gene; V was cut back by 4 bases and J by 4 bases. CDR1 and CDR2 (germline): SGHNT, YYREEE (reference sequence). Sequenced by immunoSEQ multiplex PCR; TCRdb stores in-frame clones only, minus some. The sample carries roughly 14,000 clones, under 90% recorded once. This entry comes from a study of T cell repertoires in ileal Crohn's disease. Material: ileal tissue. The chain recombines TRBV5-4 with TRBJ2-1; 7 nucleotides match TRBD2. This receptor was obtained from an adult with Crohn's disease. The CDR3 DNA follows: TGTGCCAGCAGCCCCGGGACTACCACTTACAATGAGCAGTTCTTC. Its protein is CASSPGTTTYNEQFF.